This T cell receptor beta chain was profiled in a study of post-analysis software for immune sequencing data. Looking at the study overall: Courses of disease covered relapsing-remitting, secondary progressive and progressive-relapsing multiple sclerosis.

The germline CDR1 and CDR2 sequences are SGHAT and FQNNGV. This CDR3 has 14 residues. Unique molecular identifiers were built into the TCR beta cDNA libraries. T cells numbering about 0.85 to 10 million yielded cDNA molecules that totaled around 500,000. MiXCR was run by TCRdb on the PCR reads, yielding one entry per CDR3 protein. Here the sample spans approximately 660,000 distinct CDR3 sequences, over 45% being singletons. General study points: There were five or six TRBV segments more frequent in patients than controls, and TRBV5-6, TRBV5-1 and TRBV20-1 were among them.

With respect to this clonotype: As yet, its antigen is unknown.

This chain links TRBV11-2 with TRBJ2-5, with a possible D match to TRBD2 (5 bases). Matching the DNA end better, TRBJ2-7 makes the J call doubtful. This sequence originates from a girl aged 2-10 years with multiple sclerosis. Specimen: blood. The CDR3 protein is CASSPTGSPHEQYF. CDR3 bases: TGTGCCAGCAGCCCCACGGGGAGTCCCCACGAGCAGTACTTC.